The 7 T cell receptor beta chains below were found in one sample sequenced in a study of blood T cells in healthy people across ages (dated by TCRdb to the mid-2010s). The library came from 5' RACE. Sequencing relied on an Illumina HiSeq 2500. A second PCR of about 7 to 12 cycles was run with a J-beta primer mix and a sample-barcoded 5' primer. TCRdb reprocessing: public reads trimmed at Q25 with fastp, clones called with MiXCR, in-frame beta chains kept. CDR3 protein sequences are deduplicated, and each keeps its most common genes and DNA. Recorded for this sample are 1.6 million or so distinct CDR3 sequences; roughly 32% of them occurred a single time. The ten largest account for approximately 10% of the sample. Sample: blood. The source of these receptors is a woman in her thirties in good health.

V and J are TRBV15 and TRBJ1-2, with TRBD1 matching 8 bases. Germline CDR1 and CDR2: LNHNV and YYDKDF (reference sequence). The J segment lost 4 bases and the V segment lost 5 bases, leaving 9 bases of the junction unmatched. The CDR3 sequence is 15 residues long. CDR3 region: CATSETGDKGYGYTF. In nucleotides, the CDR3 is TGTGCCACCAGCGAGACAGGGGACAAAGGCTATGGCTACACCTTC. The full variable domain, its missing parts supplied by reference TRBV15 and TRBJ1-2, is DAMVIQNPRYQVTQFGKPVTLSCSQTLNHNVMYWYQQKSSQAPKLLFHYYDKDFNNEADTPDNFQSRRPNTSFCFLDIRSPGLGDTAMYLCATSETGDKGYGYTFGSGTRLTVV.

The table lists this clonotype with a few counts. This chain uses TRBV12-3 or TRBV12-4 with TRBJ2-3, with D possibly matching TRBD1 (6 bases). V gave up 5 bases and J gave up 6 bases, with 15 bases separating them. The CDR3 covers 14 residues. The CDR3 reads CASSPPNREDTQYF. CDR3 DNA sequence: TGTGCCAGCAGTCCCCCAAACAGGGAGGATACGCAGTATTTT.

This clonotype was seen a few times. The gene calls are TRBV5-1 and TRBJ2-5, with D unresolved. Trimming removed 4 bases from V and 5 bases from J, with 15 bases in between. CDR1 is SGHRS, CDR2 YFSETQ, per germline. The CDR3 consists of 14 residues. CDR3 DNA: TGCGCCAGCAGCCCGGGCCGCCTGGGGGAGACCCAGTACTTC. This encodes CASSPGRLGETQYF.

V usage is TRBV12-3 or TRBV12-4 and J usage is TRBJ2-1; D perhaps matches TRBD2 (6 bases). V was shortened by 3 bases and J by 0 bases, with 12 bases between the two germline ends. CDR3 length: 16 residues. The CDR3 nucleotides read TGTGCCAGCAGTTTTAGCGGCACCCGCTCCTACAATGAGCAGTTCTTC. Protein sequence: CASSFSGTRSYNEQFF.

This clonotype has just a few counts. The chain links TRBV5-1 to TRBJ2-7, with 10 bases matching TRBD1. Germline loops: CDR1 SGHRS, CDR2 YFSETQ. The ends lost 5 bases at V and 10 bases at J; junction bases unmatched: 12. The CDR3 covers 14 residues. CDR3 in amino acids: CASRTGQGMEAQYF. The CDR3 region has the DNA TGCGCCAGCAGAACGGGACAGGGGATGGAGGCCCAGTACTTC.

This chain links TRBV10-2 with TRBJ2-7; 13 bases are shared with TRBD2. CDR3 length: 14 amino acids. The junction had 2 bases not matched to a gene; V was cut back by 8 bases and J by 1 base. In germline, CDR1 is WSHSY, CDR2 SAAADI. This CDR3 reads CASGLAGVSYEQYF. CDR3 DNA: TGCGCCAGCGGACTAGCGGGAGTGTCCTACGAGCAGTACTTC.

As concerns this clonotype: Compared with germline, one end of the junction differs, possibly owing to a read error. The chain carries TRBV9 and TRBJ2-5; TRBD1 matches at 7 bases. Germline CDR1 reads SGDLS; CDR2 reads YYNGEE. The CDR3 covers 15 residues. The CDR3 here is CASSVDEGAWEIQYF. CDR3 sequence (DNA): TGTGCCAGCAGCGTAGATGAGGGGGCATGGGAGATCCAGTACTTC.